This TCR beta chain was identified in a study of human T cells and chemical hapten exposure. Using its own MiXCR run on the RACE reads, TCRdb lists one record per CDR3 protein. The table records about 190,000 distinct CDR3 sequences, approximately 26% of them present only once. Time point denoted: patch test 3, about 24 weeks after DPC sensitization. Treatment meaning: therapeutic diphenylcyclopropenone sensitization with weekly scalp DPC. The authors' total RNA extraction used unfractionated whole blood. This CDR3 spans 15 amino acids. The germline V and J ends were trimmed by 3 bases and 6 bases, with 15 bases remaining between them. From germline, CDR1 is MGHRA and CDR2 YSYEKL.

This sample comprised whole blood, obtained in connection with sensitization to the hapten diphenylcyclopropenone (DPC). The chain couples TRBV4-1 to TRBJ2-1; D is undetermined. The receptor's source is a woman in her thirties or forties with alopecia areata. Some clones in this sample may be carry-over from other donors' samples. In nucleotides, the CDR3 is TGCGCCAGCAGCCACGGGCCTATCGCCTCCAATGAGCAGTTCTTC. This codes for CASSHGPIASNEQFF.